This TCR beta chain is from a study of Tregs in tolerant kidney transplant recipients. This CDR3 has 17 amino acids. CDR1 and CDR2 (germline): SNHLY, FYNNEI. V shed 4 bases and J 2 bases; nucleotides not matched to a gene: 13. Libraries were prepared by immunoSEQ multiplex PCR; TCRdb keeps only in-frame clonotypes and omits some of them. The sample lists 92,000 or so clones, 85% to 95% occurring once. The sequenced material came from CD8+ T cells from blood. The receptor comes from a human donor in good health. This chain uses TRBV2 with TRBJ1-2; 7 bases match TRBD1. The CDR3 region has the DNA TGTGCCAGCAGTGCCCAAGGGGGGGGACAGAAGAACTATGGCTACACCTTC. Residues: CASSAQGGGQKNYGYTF.